This T cell receptor beta chain was captured in a study of shared clonotypes between healthy human individuals. Turning to the study itself: The plates for each donor numbered three CD4 naive, three CD4 memory, two CD8 naive and one CD8 memory. The study, taken as a whole, reports: Among donors, clonotype sharing was expected to be affected by sequencing depth. Among several donors, around 5% of naive CD4 clonotypes were found in common.

In regard to this clone: Antigen specificity is unknown.

The length of the CDR3 is 14 residues. CDR1 and CDR2 (germline): MNHEY, SVGAGI. The V end was cut by 1 base, the J end by 3 bases, with 9 bases between. The assay was immunoSEQ multiplex PCR, and TCRdb's table has in-frame clones only and misses some. Altogether a few million clones are present, approximately 93% being singletons, with the ten largest covering around 0.4%. The sample was naive CD4+ T cells from PBMCs. Subset defined: CD45RA+ positively selected. This rearrangement joins TRBV6-5 to TRBJ1-1, with a possible D match to TRBD1 (6 bases). The sequence derives from a man between 18 and 29 years old in good health. Some clones in this sample may be carry-over from other donors' samples. The CDR3 DNA reads as TGTGCCAGCAGTTACTGGGCAGGGGACACTGAAGCTTTCTTT. This translates into CASSYWAGDTEAFF.